This T cell receptor (beta chain) stems from a study of shared clonotypes between healthy human individuals. This CDR3 region has 14 residues. V shed 8 bases and J shed 0 bases, with 11 bases lying between them. The germline V gene encodes CDR1 SGHAT and CDR2 FQNNGV. Overall study findings and caveats: The donor pool, a small one, limited the genetic and exposure-history diversity represented.

Here immunoSEQ multiplex PCR was the method, and the copy in TCRdb shows in-frame clones only, minus some. The data show over 850,000 clones, roughly 74% seen once. With respect to this clone: Its specificity is not known.

The chain has TRBV11-2 and TRBJ1-3, with unresolved D. Sequenced: memory CD4+ T cells from PBMCs. Subset specified: CD45RA-negative fraction. The TCR comes from a man aged 18-30 years in good health. Some clones in this sample may be carry-over from other donors' samples. The CDR3 DNA reads TGTGCCAGCTCCATACACAGCTCTGGAAACACCATATATTTT. Its translation: CASSIHSSGNTIYF.